This section outlines one T cell receptor beta chain sequence together with its context. CD45RO negativity and positive selection for CCR7 defined naive CD8 cells, a population that excluded terminally differentiated effector memory CD45RA+ cells. Generated by immunoSEQ multiplex PCR, the TCRdb table keeps only in-frame clones and is missing some. Among just over 2,000,000 clones listed, approximately 94% were seen once. This sample was taken from a study of shared clonotypes between healthy human individuals. Trimming cost V 6 bases and J 3 bases; bases outside gene matches: 9. CDR1 MNHEY and CDR2 SMNVEV come from the germline V gene (reference sequence). The CDR3 consists of 16 residues.

The chain employs TRBV27 and TRBJ2-2; 8 bases align to TRBD2. Material: naive CD8+ T cells sorted from blood. The sequence came from a man between 18 and 35 years old in good health. CDR3 in DNA: TGTGCCAGCAGCCCCGAGGGACTAGGTGACACCGGGGAGCTGTTTTTT. Its translation is CASSPEGLGDTGELFF.